The 27 T cell receptor beta chains presented below share a single source sample, sequenced in a study of OX40 agonist ivuxolimab in advanced cancers. TCRdb keeps only in-frame clones here, not all; method: immunoSEQ multiplex PCR. The table has approximately 28,000 clones, about 90% seen once; the top ten hold around 19%. This specimen was CD4+ or CD8+ T cells sorted from blood, taken in a trial of the OX40 agonist ivuxolimab. The receptors were gathered from an adult with an advanced solid tumor such as melanoma, head and neck, liver or kidney cancer.

The genes are TRBV5-4 and TRBJ2-2; 10 bases are shared with TRBD2. J was trimmed by 5 bases and V by 0 bases; bases with no gene match: 1. CDR1 is SGHNT and CDR2 is YYREEE in the germline V gene (reference sequence). This CDR3 is built from 15 residues. CDR3 sequence: CASSLVAGGTGELFF. CDR3 DNA sequence: TGTGCCAGCAGCTTGGTAGCGGGGGGAACCGGGGAGCTGTTTTTT.

The sample holds one count of this clone. The V call is TRBV9, the J call TRBJ2-1; TRBD2 matches at 11 bases. Germline lookup yields CDR1 SGDLS and CDR2 YYNGEE. Trimming at V came to 4 bases and at J to 1 base, leaving 4 bases not matched to a gene. The CDR3 consists of 16 residues. CDR3 in amino acids: CASSIAGGQSYNEQFF. The CDR3, as DNA: TGTGCCAGCAGCATAGCGGGGGGGCAATCCTACAATGAGCAGTTCTTC.

This clone was picked up a small number of times. The chain combines TRBV28 with TRBJ2-7; either TRBD1 or TRBD2 may supply D (6 bases each). Trimming cost V 8 bases and J 2 bases, with 13 bases left between them. Per the germline V gene, CDR1 is MDHEN and CDR2 is SYDVKM. This CDR3 contains 13 residues. CDR3 DNA sequence: TGTGCCAGCGGCCCCCGGGGGCCCTACGAGCAGTACTTC. Protein product: CASGPRGPYEQYF.

As DNA, the CDR3 is TGTGCCAGCAGCTTTCAGGGGGCGTACGAGCAGTACTTC. Its translation: CASSFQGAYEQYF. The chain links TRBV5-4 to TRBJ2-7, with 8 bases that match TRBD1. Germline CDR1 SGHNT, CDR2 YYREEE (reference sequence). V lost 2 bases to trimming and J lost 4 bases; unmatched junction nucleotides: 2. The CDR3 is made up of 13 amino acids.

The chain carries TRBV30 and TRBJ2-1, with TRBD2 matching over 7 bases. The germline V gene has CDR1 GTSNPN and CDR2 SVGIG (reference sequence). The CDR3 is 13 amino acids. V was pared by 0 bases and J by 9 bases, with 5 bases of the junction left unmatched. CDR3 nucleotide sequence: TGTGCCTGGAGTGTGGGGAGGGTCAGTGAGCAGTTCTTC. Translating gives CAWSVGRVSEQFF.

CDR3 protein: CASVGGVEFF. Written as DNA, the CDR3 is TGTGCCAGCGTAGGCGGGGTGGAGTTCTTC. The rearrangement uses TRBV27 and TRBJ2-1; a possible D gene is TRBD2 (6 bases). CDR1 and CDR2 from the germline V gene are MNHEY and SMNVEV (reference sequence). This CDR3 has 10 residues. Deletions cut 8 bases from V and 14 bases from J, with 13 bases between.

V gene TRBV6-1 combines with J gene TRBJ2-7; D remains ambiguous. The CDR3 runs to 13 residues. The V gene lost 5 bases and the J gene lost 1 base, with 9 bases spanning the gap. Germline V gene sequence: CDR1 MNHNS, CDR2 SASEGT. In nucleotides, the CDR3 is TGTGCCAGCAGTCATCATTTATCCTACGAGCAGTACTTC. Translation gives CASSHHLSYEQYF.

This chain connects TRBV7-6 to TRBJ2-5; the D gene is possibly TRBD1 (6 bases). Trimming pared 3 bases from V and 3 bases from J, leaving 14 bases between. CDR3 length: 15 amino acids. Germline loops: CDR1 SGHVS, CDR2 FNYEAQ. Here the CDR3 reads CASSFIRGWEETQYF. CDR3 DNA: TGTGCCAGCAGCTTCATCAGGGGATGGGAAGAGACCCAGTACTTC.

The chain carries TRBV7-9 and TRBJ1-5; D is unclear. The V gene's germline CDR1 is SEHNR and CDR2 FQNEAQ (reference sequence). V lost 4 bases to trimming and J lost 5 bases, with 18 bases between them. The CDR3 is 16 amino acids. CDR3 region: CASSSSRNLSYQPQHF. The CDR3 DNA follows: TGTGCCAGCAGCTCAAGCAGGAATCTTTCTTATCAGCCCCAGCATTTT. The full variable domain, its missing parts supplied by reference TRBV7-9 and TRBJ1-5, is DTGVSQNPRHKITKRGQNVTFRCDPISEHNRLYWYRQTLGQGPEFLTYFQNEAQLEKSRLLSDRFSAERPKGSFSTLEIQRTEQGDSAMYLCASSSSRNLSYQPQHFGDGTRLSIL.

The chain links TRBV4-1 to TRBJ2-3; TRBD2 matches at 8 bases. Looked up from germline, CDR1 is MGHRA and CDR2 is YSYEKL. The CDR3 length is 15 residues. V was pared by 0 bases and J by 6 bases, with 5 bases of the junction left unmatched. DNA for the CDR3: TGCGCCAGCAGCCAAGACGAGAGACTAGCGGATACGCAGTATTTT. Its protein product is CASSQDERLADTQYF.

This clone was detected once. J is TRBJ2-7 and V is TRBV4-1, with D perhaps matching TRBD1 or TRBD2 (5 bases each). Deletions cut 4 bases from V and 0 bases from J, with 7 bases between. Germline V gene sequence: CDR1 MGHRA, CDR2 YSYEKL. The CDR3 is 13 amino acids. For the CDR3, the DNA is TGCGCCAGCAGCCGGGACGGCTCCTACGAGCAGTACTTC. Encoded protein: CASSRDGSYEQYF.

The chain recombines TRBV10-3 with TRBJ1-4; 8 bases are a match to TRBD1. The J segment lost 12 bases and the V segment lost 2 bases, leaving 2 bases of the junction unmatched. This CDR3 has 12 residues. Germline V gene sequence: CDR1 ENHRY, CDR2 SYGVKD. CDR3 sequence: CAISETGQELFF. The CDR3 DNA reads as TGTGCCATCAGTGAGACGGGACAGGAACTGTTTTTT.

The rearrangement joins TRBV7-9 to TRBJ2-7, with D possibly being TRBD1 or TRBD2 (5 bases each). Germline V gene lookup returns CDR1 SEHNR and CDR2 FQNEAQ (reference sequence). The CDR3 contains 15 residues. Trimming stripped 5 bases from V and 1 base from J, with 15 bases between. Here the CDR3 reads CASSPPGRPSYEQYF. The DNA for the CDR3 is TGTGCCAGCAGCCCGCCGGGACGGCCATCCTACGAGCAGTACTTC.

This chain joins TRBV9 and TRBJ2-7; a weak D match, TRBD1 (5 bases). The germline gives CDR1 SGDLS, CDR2 YYNGEE. The V gene lost 0 bases and the J gene lost 4 bases, with 17 bases spanning the gap. This CDR3 has 16 amino acids. The CDR3 loop reads CASSVGSQGRLYEQYF. CDR3 coding DNA: TGTGCCAGCAGCGTAGGTAGCCAGGGAAGGTTGTACGAGCAGTACTTC.

In DNA, the CDR3 is TGTGCCAACTCCGTCGGGACAGGGGTAGGGGGCTACACCTTC. It translates to CANSVGTGVGGYTF. This chain uses TRBV2 with TRBJ1-2; 10 bases line up with TRBD1. V shed 10 bases and J 8 bases; nucleotides not matched to a gene: 13. Germline CDR1 reads SNHLY; CDR2 reads FYNNEI. The CDR3 totals 14 residues. The complete variable domain, with remaining parts taken from reference TRBV2 and TRBJ1-2, reads EPEVTQTPSHQVTQMGQEVILRCVPISNHLYFYWYRQILGQKVEFLVSFYNNEISEKSEIFDDQFSVERPDGSNFTLKIRSTKLEDSAMYFCANSVGTGVGGYTFGSGTRLTVV.

The chain has TRBV5-1 and TRBJ2-2; TRBD1 or TRBD2 may be the D gene (5 bases each). The CDR3 length is 16 residues. Trimming removed 5 bases from V and 0 bases from J, with 14 bases in between. The germline V gene has CDR1 SGHRS and CDR2 YFSETQ. The CDR3 protein is CASSSSGTPNTGELFF. CDR3 nucleotide sequence: TGCGCCAGCAGTTCCTCCGGGACCCCGAACACCGGGGAGCTGTTTTTT.

The V gene is TRBV7-6, the J gene TRBJ2-3, with D unclear. The germline gives CDR1 SGHVS, CDR2 FNYEAQ. The CDR3 has 15 residues. V was clipped by 1 base and J by 6 bases, with 14 bases between them. The CDR3 coding sequence is TGTGCCAGCAGCTTAGGGGTAGTAGGGTGGGATACGCAGTATTTT. This sequence encodes CASSLGVVGWDTQYF.

The CDR3 loop is CAISDLYLETSAHGPYEQYF. The CDR3, as DNA: TGTGCCATCAGTGATCTATATCTTGAGACTAGCGCACATGGACCTTACGAGCAGTACTTC. The V call is TRBV10-3, the J call TRBJ2-7, with 8 positions matching TRBD2. Germline CDR1 is ENHRY and CDR2 is SYGVKD. Trimming cost V 3 bases and J 4 bases; bases outside gene matches: 23. The CDR3 runs 20 residues.

The J gene is TRBJ2-2, the V gene TRBV7-9; D uncertain. Trimming removed 2 bases at V and 4 bases at J, with 11 bases between. The CDR3 is 15 residues long. Germline V lookup: CDR1 SEHNR, CDR2 FQNEAQ (reference sequence). CDR3 DNA sequence: TGTGCCAGCAGCTTACGTGGGATAAGCACCGGGGAGCTGTTTTTT. Residues: CASSLRGISTGELFF.

The V gene is TRBV10-3, the J gene TRBJ2-7; 9 nucleotides agree with TRBD2. Germline CDR1 and CDR2: ENHRY and SYGVKD. J gave up 7 bases and V 2 bases, and 12 bases lay outside the gene matches. The CDR3 is 16 residues long. CDR3 bases: TGTGCCATCAGTGAGGCTCGACTAGCGGAGGTGGGAGAGCAGTACTTC. Translating it yields CAISEARLAEVGEQYF.

The chain carries TRBV9 and TRBJ2-7, with D unclear. This CDR3 region has 12 residues. Germline lookup yields CDR1 SGDLS and CDR2 YYNGEE. Trimming removed 3 bases at V and 4 bases at J, with 8 bases between. The CDR3 region is CASSGLGYEQYF. The CDR3 DNA follows: TGTGCCAGCAGCGGTCTAGGGTACGAGCAGTACTTC. Combining the CDR3 with reference TRBV9 and TRBJ2-7 gives the whole variable domain DSGVTQTPKHLITATGQRVTLRCSPRSGDLSVYWYQQSLDQGLQFLIQYYNGEERAKGNILERFSAQQFPDLHSELNLSSLELGDSALYFCASSGLGYEQYFGPGTRLTVT.

The chain is built from TRBV29-1 and TRBJ2-5; maybe TRBD2 (5 bases). This CDR3 comprises 16 residues. The ends were cut back, 0 bases at V and 2 bases at J, with 16 bases in the middle. The germline gives CDR1 SQVTM, CDR2 ANQGSEA. The CDR3 region is CSVEDSIWEPQETQYF. The CDR3 region has the DNA TGCAGCGTTGAAGATTCAATCTGGGAGCCTCAAGAGACCCAGTACTTC.

This chain links TRBV5-4 with TRBJ2-7; D remains ambiguous. This CDR3 is 14 amino acids long. CDR1 is SGHNT and CDR2 is YYREEE in the germline V gene (reference sequence). Trimming took 4 bases from V and 4 from J, leaving 15 bases between them. The chain's CDR3 is CASSPGLGLYEQYF. Written as DNA, the CDR3 is TGTGCCAGCAGCCCGGGCCTCGGCCTATACGAGCAGTACTTC.

The V and J genes are TRBV9 and TRBJ2-7, with 8 bases lining up with TRBD2. The germline V gene has CDR1 SGDLS and CDR2 YYNGEE. The CDR3 spans 14 residues. The V gene end was trimmed by 3 bases and the J gene end by 0 bases; junction bases not matched to a gene: 2. The CDR3 sequence is CASSAGGASYEQYF. CDR3 nucleotides: TGTGCCAGCAGCGCCGGGGGGGCCTCCTACGAGCAGTACTTC.

The V gene is TRBV9, the J gene TRBJ2-3, with 8 bases identical to TRBD2. V shed 4 bases and J 0 bases; nucleotides not matched to a gene: 7. CDR1 SGDLS and CDR2 YYNGEE come from the germline V gene. This CDR3 is built from 16 residues. CDR3 sequence: CASSSRGGASTDTQYF. The CDR3 bases are TGTGCCAGCAGCTCCCGGGGGGGAGCTAGCACAGATACGCAGTATTTT.

Of note for this clone: Given a much more abundant clone one base away, this may be a read error. The chain employs TRBV28 and TRBJ2-7, with D hard to call. The V and J ends lost 8 bases and 3 bases respectively, with 5 bases between them. Germline V lookup: CDR1 MDHEN, CDR2 SYDVKM. The CDR3 contains 10 residues. CDR3 loop: CASGNYEQYF. CDR3 sequence (DNA): TGTGCCAGCGGGAACTACGAGCAGTACTTC. Full variable domain (missing parts from reference TRBV28 and TRBJ2-7): DVKVTQSSRYLVKRTGEKVFLECVQDMDHENMFWYRQDPGLGLRLIYFSYDVKMKEKGDIPEGYSVSREKKERFSLILESASTNQTSMYLCASGNYEQYFGPGTRLTVT.

This clone has a handful of counts. V and J are TRBV19 and TRBJ2-2, with 12 bases lining up with TRBD1. The CDR3 covers 16 residues. After removal of 5 bases from V and 6 bases from J, the junction contained 7 bases not matched to a gene. Per the germline V gene, CDR1 is LNHDA and CDR2 is SQIVND (reference sequence). The chain's CDR3 is CASSLGTGGGSGELFF. In nucleotides, the CDR3 is TGTGCCAGTAGTCTAGGGACAGGGGGCGGTTCCGGGGAGCTGTTTTTT.